These 9 T cell receptor beta chains were all obtained from the same sample, sequenced in a study of PD-1 blockade in classical Hodgkin lymphoma (dated by TCRdb to about 2020). Receptor amplification or capture employed the immunoSEQ multiplex PCR assay. TCRdb holds this immuneACCESS table with in-frame rearrangements only. Some clones are missing; in checked studies, unresolved V genes explain under half, and the rest has no known cause. This sample has tens of thousands of clones in its table, and 90% to 95% of those were observed once. The ten top clones hold around 8% of the sample. The meaning of the sample's time point label: cycle 4 day 1 (C4D1), after five to seven weeks of nivolumab. Every trial patient had relapsed after autologous stem cell transplantation, and cohorts A, B and C differed in prior brentuximab vedotin exposure. The starting material was peripheral blood mononuclear cells (PBMCs), obtained before the fourth cycle of nivolumab. The receptors were gathered from a human donor with classical Hodgkin lymphoma.

This chain joins TRBV29-1 and TRBJ2-7; maybe TRBD1 (6 bases). With 5 bases removed from V and 2 bases from J, the gap between germline ends came to 10 bases. CDR1 is SQVTM and CDR2 is ANQGSEA in the germline V gene. The CDR3 is made up of 12 amino acids. DNA of the CDR3: TGCAGCGTTCTACAGGGCCCCTACGAGCAGTACTTC. It is translated as CSVLQGPYEQYF.

This rearrangement joins TRBV10-2 to TRBJ1-5, with D possibly TRBD1 on 6 matching bases. The germline V and J ends were trimmed by 3 bases and 5 bases, with 11 bases remaining between them. Germline V gives CDR1 WSHSY, CDR2 SAAADI. The CDR3 sequence is 14 residues long. CDR3 in amino acids: CASSEWGADQPQHF. DNA for the CDR3: TGCGCCAGCAGTGAATGGGGGGCCGATCAGCCCCAGCATTTT.

The chain uses TRBV27 and TRBJ2-1; TRBD1 or TRBD2 may be the D gene (5 bases each). This CDR3 spans 17 amino acids. CDR1 MNHEY and CDR2 SMNVEV come from the germline V gene (reference sequence). V lost 2 bases, J lost 3 bases, and 17 bases lay in between. DNA for the CDR3: TGTGCCAGCAGTTTACTCTCGGGGACCCCTCACTACAATGAGCAGTTCTTC. This translates into CASSLLSGTPHYNEQFF.

On this clone: The junction departs from the called germline gene at one end, perhaps through a read error. V is TRBV7-2 and J is TRBJ2-7; no definite D call. Germline-derived CDR1 and CDR2 are SGHTA and FQGNSA. CDR3 length equals 8 residues. For the CDR3, the DNA is TGTGCCAGCAGCTTAGTTGATTTC. Protein sequence: CASSLVDF.

The genes are TRBV7-7 and TRBJ2-3, with no clear D. Germline V gene lookup returns CDR1 SSHAT and CDR2 FNYEAQ (reference sequence). The V end was cut by 6 bases, the J end by 0 bases, with 7 bases between. The CDR3 has 13 amino acids. CDR3 region: CASSTGSTDTQYF. The DNA for the CDR3 is TGTGCCAGCAGTACGGGCAGCACAGATACGCAGTATTTT.

V gene TRBV28 combines with J gene TRBJ1-5; D perhaps matches TRBD1 (5 bases). V was clipped by 5 bases and J by 0 bases, with 11 bases between them. Looked up from germline, CDR1 is MDHEN and CDR2 is SYDVKM. The CDR3 has 15 amino acids. This chain's CDR3 is CASSPGPYSNQPQHF. The DNA of the CDR3 is TGTGCCAGCAGTCCGGGACCTTATAGCAATCAGCCCCAGCATTTT.

The chain joins TRBV27 to TRBJ1-1; 9 nucleotides match TRBD1. Germline trimming cut 6 bases from V and 8 bases from J; bases unmatched to any gene: 13. The germline V gene has CDR1 MNHEY and CDR2 SMNVEV (reference sequence). The CDR3 covers 15 residues. The CDR3 spells CASSLDRGSFPEAFF. In DNA, the CDR3 is TGTGCCAGCAGCCTTGACAGGGGGAGTTTTCCAGAAGCTTTCTTT.

This clone turned up a few times. The CDR3 protein is CASSPWDKQPQHF. The CDR3 DNA follows: TGTGCCAGCAGCCCCTGGGACAAGCAGCCCCAGCATTTT. The chain carries TRBV7-9 and TRBJ1-5; D is possibly TRBD1 (6 bases). The CDR3 sequence is 13 residues long. The germline V and J ends were trimmed by 5 bases and 7 bases, with 12 bases remaining between them. Germline CDR1 SEHNR, CDR2 FQNEAQ (reference sequence).

This chain uses TRBV4-1 with TRBJ2-7; D might be TRBD2 (6 bases). CDR3 size: 15 residues. The V and J ends lost 4 bases and 6 bases respectively, with 19 bases between them. Germline CDR1 reads MGHRA; CDR2 reads YSYEKL. The CDR3 nucleotides read TGCGCCAGCAGCCTGGGGGACTCCATTGCCGGCGAGCAGTACTTC. This gives the protein CASSLGDSIAGEQYF.